This entry describes one TCR beta chain. Profiled with immunoSEQ multiplex PCR; TCRdb holds only in-frame clones, not every one. The table lists around 67,000 clones, 75% to 90% of them singletons, with roughly 8.5% in the top ten. The sample originates from a study of blood T cell repertoires in COVID-19. Study information: In each case, the material was cDNA or gDNA derived from T cells, B-cell-depleted T cells, or PBMCs.

Germline values: CDR1 LNHDA, CDR2 SQIVND (reference sequence). The CDR3 has 12 residues. V was pared by 8 bases and J by 4 bases, with 12 bases between. This TCR was recovered from a man aged 45 to 65 with active COVID-19. The sequenced sample consisted of peripheral blood. The V gene is TRBV19, the J gene TRBJ2-7; no reliable D call. CDR3 in amino acids: CASAVEMYEQYF. CDR3 nucleotide sequence: TGTGCCAGTGCGGTTGAGATGTACGAGCAGTACTTC.